One T cell receptor (beta chain) is described in this entry. Its antigen is undetermined. The sample belongs to a study of shared clonotypes between healthy human individuals. General study findings and limits: Compared with clonotypes that all four donors shared, non-shared clonotypes had lower generation probabilities. Sorted-subset sequencing was shown by rarefaction to be incomplete despite large depth.

Germline V gives CDR1 PRHDT, CDR2 FYEKMQ (reference sequence). CDR3 size: 15 residues. Trimming removed 4 bases from V and 5 bases from J; junction bases left unmatched: 9. Generated by immunoSEQ multiplex PCR, the TCRdb table keeps only in-frame clones and is missing some. The data hold more than 550,000 clones, with 90% observed a single time. This sequence joins TRBV13 and TRBJ1-2; the match to TRBD1 covers 8 bases. This receptor was obtained from a man younger than 35 in good health. Some clones in this sample may be carry-over from other donors' samples. Sequencing was done on a sample of memory CD8+ T cells from PBMCs. As to subset: CD45RO+ cells pooled with CCR7-negative TemRA cells. CDR3 amino acids: CASSSSGRGLYGYTF. In DNA form, the CDR3 reads TGTGCCAGCAGCTCCAGTGGCAGGGGGCTTTATGGCTACACCTTC. The variable domain in full, completed from reference TRBV13 and TRBJ1-2, reads AAGVIQSPRHLIKEKRETATLKCYPIPRHDTVYWYQQGPGQDPQFLISFYEKMQSDKGSIPDRFSAQQFSDYHSELNMSSLELGDSALYFCASSSSGRGLYGYTFGSGTRLTVV.